This T cell receptor beta chain is drawn from a study of shared clonotypes between healthy human individuals. Comment on this clone: The antigen remains unidentified.

The study's findings and limits: Read depth was anticipated to influence clonotype sharing among donors.

CDR3 length equals 15 residues. Assay: immunoSEQ multiplex PCR; the TCRdb copy retains only in-frame clones and omits some. The data contain some 2.3 million clones, 90% to 95% of them singletons. Material: naive CD4+ T cells from PBMCs. As for subset: CD45RA+ positively selected. This sequence joins TRBV21-1 and TRBJ1-1; TRBD1 reflects the table's D call only, with no check against the DNA. TRBV21-1 is deemed a pseudogene. The clonotype was recovered from a man between 18 and 35 years old in good health. Some clones in this sample may be carry-over from other donors' samples. The CDR3 DNA follows: TGTGCCGGATTAGCCAGGGGAAAGAACAACACTGAAGCTTTCTTT. This sequence encodes CAGLARGKNNTEAFF.